Following are 9 T cell receptor beta chains from one sample sequenced in a study of CD8 T cells in ankylosing spondylitis (TCRdb year 2017). The library was generated by 5' RACE. These reads were obtained on an Illumina HiSeq 2500. TCRdb passed the public sequencing reads through fastp at Q25 and MiXCR, retaining productive beta sequences. Rows with a matching CDR3 protein are joined into one entry that keeps the most common DNA and genes. The sample contains about 30,000 distinct CDR3 sequences, 30% of them found a single time. Less than 55% of the sample is held by the ten biggest clonotypes. The sample comprised synovial fluid, either unsorted or a sorted T cell fraction (not recorded which). These receptors all stem from a male donor with ankylosing spondylitis.

There are many counts of this clonotype. V usage is TRBV5-1 and J usage is TRBJ1-2, with 10 bases aligning to TRBD1. CDR3 length: 19 residues. Germline V gives CDR1 SGHRS, CDR2 YFSETQ. Germline trimming cut 4 bases from V and 6 bases from J; bases unmatched to any gene: 21. The chain's CDR3 is CASSPTPGQGLLRRNGYTF. The DNA of the CDR3 is TGCGCCAGCAGCCCGACCCCGGGACAGGGGCTCCTGAGACGAAATGGCTACACCTTC.

A word on this clonotype: One base away lies a much larger clone, so this may be a sequencing read error. The chain recombines TRBV5-6 with TRBJ1-5, with D perhaps TRBD1 (6 bases). V lost 6 bases and J 4 bases, leaving 11 bases between the germline ends. The CDR3 is made up of 13 amino acids. CDR1 and CDR2 from the germline V gene are SGHDT and YYEEEE. This chain's CDR3 is CASIFTGNQPQHF. In DNA, the CDR3 is TGTGCCAGCATCTTTACAGGGAATCAGCCCCAGCATTTT.

This clonotype was detected a few times. J is TRBJ2-7 and V is TRBV6-5; perhaps D is TRBD1 or TRBD2 (6 bases each). The V end lost 3 bases, the J end lost 6 bases, and 15 bases lay between the germline ends. The CDR3 contains 14 residues. Germline V gene sequence: CDR1 MNHEY, CDR2 SVGAGI. The CDR3 coding sequence is TGTGCCAGCAGTTATGGGGGAGAGGGGGGCGAGCAGTACTTC. Its protein is CASSYGGEGGEQYF.

This clonotype was seen ten or more times. V is TRBV20-1 and J is TRBJ2-7, with 8 bases matching TRBD1. This CDR3 contains 12 residues. V lost 5 bases to trimming and J lost 5 bases; unmatched junction nucleotides: 5. The germline V gene encodes CDR1 DFQATT and CDR2 SNEGSKA (reference sequence). CDR3 loop: CSAFGQGNEQYV. CDR3 DNA sequence: TGCAGTGCTTTCGGACAGGGCAACGAGCAGTACGTC.

This clonotype has more than one count but fewer than ten. The chain recombines TRBV7-8 with TRBJ1-2; tentatively, D is TRBD1 (6 bases). CDR3 length: 13 residues. V shed 1 base and J shed 4 bases, with 7 bases lying between them. Germline-derived CDR1 and CDR2 are SGHVS and FQNEAQ. DNA of the CDR3: TGTGCCAGCAGCTTAGGGACAGTCTATGGCTACACCTTC. Its translation is CASSLGTVYGYTF.

J is TRBJ2-1 and V is TRBV6-4; unclear D gene. The CDR3 is 14 residues long. V was clipped by 2 bases and J by 6 bases, with 11 bases between them. Germline values: CDR1 MRHNA, CDR2 SNTAGT. The CDR3 here is CASSDSQESNEQFF. The CDR3 nucleotides read TGTGCCAGCAGTGACAGTCAAGAGAGCAATGAGCAGTTCTTC.

The chain has TRBV5-5 and TRBJ1-1; TRBD1 matches 9 bases. CDR3 length: 14 residues. Trimming cost V 4 bases and J 4 bases; bases outside gene matches: 5. Per germline, CDR1 SGHKS and CDR2 YYEKEE (reference sequence). This CDR3 reads CASSGTGGLTEAFF. The CDR3 DNA is TGTGCCAGCAGCGGTACAGGGGGCCTCACTGAAGCTTTCTTT. Filled out from reference TRBV5-5 and TRBJ1-1, the complete variable domain reads DAGVTQSPTHLIKTRGQQVTLRCSPISGHKSVSWYQQVLGQGPQFIFQYYEKEERGRGNFPDRFSARQFPNYSSELNVNALLLGDSALYLCASSGTGGLTEAFFGQGTRLTVV.

This clonotype was found a few times. The chain recombines TRBV11-2 with TRBJ2-3; 9 bases line up with TRBD1. The germline V gene has CDR1 SGHAT and CDR2 FQNNGV. The CDR3 runs 14 residues. After removal of 9 bases from V and 3 bases from J, the junction contained 7 bases not matched to a gene. The CDR3 region is CASHRDRVTDTQYF. DNA for the CDR3: TGTGCCAGTCACCGGGACAGGGTTACAGATACGCAGTATTTT.

Turning to this clonotype: This could be a read error, since a much larger clone is one nucleotide away. The chain combines TRBV5-6 with TRBJ1-1, with 7 bases fitting TRBD1. The CDR3 is 14 residues long. CDR1 is SGHDT and CDR2 is YYEEEE in the germline V gene. The CDR3 loop is CASSLPTGSTDAFF. In DNA form, the CDR3 reads TGTGCCAGCAGCCTGCCGACAGGGAGCACTGACGCTTTCTTT.